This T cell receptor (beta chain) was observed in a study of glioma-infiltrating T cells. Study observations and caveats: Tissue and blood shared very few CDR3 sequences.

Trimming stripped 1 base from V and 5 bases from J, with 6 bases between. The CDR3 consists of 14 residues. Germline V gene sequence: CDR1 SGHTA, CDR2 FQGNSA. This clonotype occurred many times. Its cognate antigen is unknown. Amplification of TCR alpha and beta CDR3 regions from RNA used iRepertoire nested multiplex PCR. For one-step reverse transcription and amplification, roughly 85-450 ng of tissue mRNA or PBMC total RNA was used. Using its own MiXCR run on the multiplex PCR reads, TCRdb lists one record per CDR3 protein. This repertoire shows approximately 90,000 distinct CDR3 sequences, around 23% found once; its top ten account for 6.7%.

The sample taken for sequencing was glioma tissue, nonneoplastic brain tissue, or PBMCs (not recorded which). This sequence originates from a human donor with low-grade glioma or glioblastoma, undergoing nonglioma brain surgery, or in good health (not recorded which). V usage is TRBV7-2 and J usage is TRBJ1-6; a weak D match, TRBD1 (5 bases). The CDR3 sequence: CASSLDRHNSPLHF. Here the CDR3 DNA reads TGTGCCAGCAGCTTAGACAGGCATAATTCACCCCTCCACTTT.